This TCR beta chain was recorded in a study of blood T cell repertoires in COVID-19. The wider study: The analysed material was cDNA or gDNA that came from T cells, B-cell-depleted T cells, or PBMCs.

Sequenced by immunoSEQ multiplex PCR; TCRdb stores in-frame clones only, minus some. The data hold about 180,000 clones, with 80% to 90% observed a single time. CDR1 MNHEY and CDR2 SVGEGT come from the germline V gene. V lost 6 bases and J 2 bases, leaving 7 bases between the germline ends. The CDR3 has 12 amino acids. The chain joins TRBV6-2 or TRBV6-3 to TRBJ2-5; D is unresolved. The source material was peripheral blood. The source is a man aged 70-80 years with active or convalescent COVID-19. The CDR3 DNA sequence: TGTGCCAGCAGCGGCCTTCAAGAGACCCAGTACTTC. Its translation: CASSGLQETQYF.